Presented here are 8 T cell receptor beta chains from one specimen sequenced in a study of cytomegalovirus exposure and HLA in healthy donors. PCR involved 60 Vbeta and 13 Jbeta primers. TCRdb's table, derived via immunoSEQ multiplex PCR, lists solely in-frame clones and lacks some. Of about 160,000 clones in the sample, about 80% were seen once. The sequenced material came from PBMCs. These receptors came from a woman in her forties or fifties in good health and CMV-seronegative.

This chain uses TRBV4-3 with TRBJ2-3; D possibly corresponds to TRBD1 (6 bases). The CDR3 has 16 residues. Germline V CDR1 and CDR2: LGHNA, YSLEER. V lost 6 bases and J 0 bases, leaving 16 bases between the germline ends. This CDR3 reads CASSQNTGSSTDTQYF. The CDR3 DNA is TGCGCCAGCAGTCAAAACACAGGGTCTAGCACAGATACGCAGTATTTT.

The V gene is TRBV5-6, the J gene TRBJ1-1; tentative D call: TRBD1 (5 bases). Germline CDR1 reads SGHDT; CDR2 reads YYEEEE. The CDR3 is 13 amino acids. The germline V and J ends were trimmed by 2 bases and 4 bases, with 9 bases remaining between them. The CDR3 reads CASSFGRATEAFF. CDR3 bases: TGTGCCAGCAGCTTTGGCAGGGCCACTGAAGCTTTCTTT. The full variable domain, its missing parts supplied by reference TRBV5-6 and TRBJ1-1, is DAGVTQSPTHLIKTRGQQVTLRCSPKSGHDTVSWYQQALGQGPQFIFQYYEEEERQRGNFPDRFSGHQFPNYSSELNVNALLLGDSALYLCASSFGRATEAFFGQGTRLTVV.

The rearrangement links TRBV7-2 to TRBJ2-1; 7 bases are a match to TRBD2. CDR3 length equals 15 residues. Looked up from germline, CDR1 is SGHTA and CDR2 is FQGNSA. J lost 3 bases, V lost 5 bases, and 7 bases had no gene match. The CDR3 protein is CASSPVAGLYNEQFF. The CDR3 DNA is TGTGCCAGCAGCCCAGTAGCGGGCCTCTACAATGAGCAGTTCTTC.

V usage is TRBV15 and J usage is TRBJ2-1, with D possibly matching TRBD2 (6 bases). Trimming cost V 5 bases and J 2 bases, with 13 bases left between them. The CDR3 sequence is 15 residues long. Germline V gene sequence: CDR1 LNHNV, CDR2 YYDKDF (reference sequence). The CDR3 spells CATSSGTQTYNEQFF. In DNA, the CDR3 is TGTGCCACCAGCTCCGGGACTCAGACCTACAATGAGCAGTTCTTC.

The rearrangement joins TRBV7-2 to TRBJ2-1, with D hard to call. Germline V CDR1 and CDR2: SGHTA, FQGNSA. There are 14 residues in the CDR3. V was shortened by 3 bases and J by 1 base, with 7 bases between the two germline ends. The CDR3 protein is CASSFDWSYNEQFF. CDR3 DNA sequence: TGTGCCAGCAGCTTCGACTGGTCCTACAATGAGCAGTTCTTC.

The chain uses TRBV28 and TRBJ2-2; TRBD2 matches at 9 bases. Germline V gene data show CDR1 as MDHEN and CDR2 as SYDVKM. J lost 3 bases, V lost 7 bases, and 12 bases had no gene match. This CDR3 spans 17 amino acids. Written as DNA, the CDR3 is TGTGCCAGCAATGAATTCACCGGGACTAGCTACACCGGGGAGCTGTTTTTT. Translation gives CASNEFTGTSYTGELFF.

CDR3 bases: TGTGCCATCAGTGGAGACTCTCCTAGCGGGGGGACCCAAGAGACCCAGTACTTC. The encoded protein is CAISGDSPSGGTQETQYF. V gene TRBV10-3 combines with J gene TRBJ2-5; TRBD2 aligns across 11 bases. Per the germline V gene, CDR1 is ENHRY and CDR2 is SYGVKD. Losses at the gene ends were 4 bases for V and 1 base for J; bases not matched to a gene: 11. The CDR3 consists of 18 residues.

This chain uses TRBV6-5 with TRBJ2-7; 9 bases agree with TRBD1. This CDR3 is 16 amino acids long. The J segment lost 1 base and the V segment lost 2 bases, leaving 6 bases of the junction unmatched. CDR1 MNHEY and CDR2 SVGAGI come from the germline V gene. The DNA of the CDR3 is TGTGCCAGCAGTTACGGGACCGGGACAGGGTCCTACGAGCAGTACTTC. Amino acid sequence: CASSYGTGTGSYEQYF.